This paragraph reports one TCR beta chain. Its specificity is not known. The data stem from a study of cytomegalovirus exposure and HLA in healthy donors. PCR used 60 Vbeta primers and 13 Jbeta primers. Here immunoSEQ multiplex PCR was the method, and the copy in TCRdb shows in-frame clones only, minus some. The sample has over 80,000 clones, 73% seen once. Study-wide points: Earlier analysis yielded a pattern in which most TCR beta V segments were productive about 87% or about 30% of the time. There were a few CMV-associated chains whose specificity for CMV antigens was confirmed in vitro.

The origin of this receptor is a man aged 35 to 55 in good health and CMV-seronegative. Sequenced input: PBMCs.

The CDR3 sequence: CATCETTNTGELFF. The CDR3, as DNA: TGTGCCACCTGTGAAACAACGAACACCGGGGAGCTGTTTTTT. The chain is built from TRBV10-3 and TRBJ2-2, with D unclear. Germline V CDR1 and CDR2: ENHRY, SYGVKD. There are 14 residues in the CDR3. With 10 bases removed from V and 0 bases from J, the gap between germline ends came to 12 bases.